Below are 13 T cell receptor beta chains sequenced from a single sample in a study of Ad26.COV2.S vaccination and SARS-CoV-2 variants. This table comes from immunoSEQ multiplex PCR, and its TCRdb copy is limited to in-frame clones, with some not included. The data show fewer than 55,000 clones, 65% to 90% seen once. The sequencing here drew on peripheral blood, taken after recovery from COVID-19. The receptor set was obtained from a human donor who had recovered from COVID-19.

The chain has TRBV19 and TRBJ2-6; 8 bases agree with TRBD2. Germline V CDR1 and CDR2: LNHDA, SQIVND (reference sequence). The V segment lost 7 bases and the J segment 4 bases; nucleotides outside the gene matches: 9. The CDR3 length is 16 residues. The CDR3 spells CASTSRGGTGANVLTF. CDR3 DNA: TGTGCCAGTACCTCACGGGGGGGAACCGGGGCCAACGTCCTGACTTTC.

CDR3 sequence reads: CASGGRDSGANVLTF. As DNA, the CDR3 is TGTGCCAGCGGCGGGCGGGACTCTGGGGCCAACGTCCTGACTTTC. The chain uses TRBV2 and TRBJ2-6; maybe TRBD2 (6 bases). Germline values: CDR1 SNHLY, CDR2 FYNNEI. Trimming took off 8 bases at V and 0 bases at J, with 11 bases between the two ends. CDR3 length equals 15 residues.

This chain joins TRBV29-1 and TRBJ1-1, with D unresolved. CDR3 length: 12 amino acids. V lost 3 bases and J 4 bases, leaving 9 bases between the germline ends. Germline V gene data show CDR1 as SQVTM and CDR2 as ANQGSEA. The CDR3 nucleotides read TGCAGCGTTGACCCAGGAGGCACTGAAGCTTTCTTT. Protein: CSVDPGGTEAFF.

This chain links TRBV5-1 with TRBJ1-1; TRBD1 is a possible D gene (5 bases). The CDR3 is 15 residues long. V was shortened by 3 bases and J by 0 bases, with 12 bases between the two germline ends. Germline assignment: CDR1 SGHRS and CDR2 YFSETQ. The CDR3 DNA is TGCGCCAGCAGCTCCGGGGACCGAGTGAACACTGAAGCTTTCTTT. Its protein product is CASSSGDRVNTEAFF. Supplemented by reference TRBV5-1 and TRBJ1-1, the full variable domain reads KAGVTQTPRYLIKTRGQQVTLSCSPISGHRSVSWYQQTPGQGLQFLFEYFSETQRNKGNFPGRFSGRQFSNSRSEMNVSTLELGDSALYLCASSSGDRVNTEAFFGQGTRLTVV.

The rearrangement uses TRBV11-2 and TRBJ1-5; tentatively, D is TRBD1 (6 bases). The CDR3 spans 14 residues. Germline CDR1 and CDR2: SGHAT and FQNNGV. V shed 5 bases and J shed 4 bases, with 12 bases lying between them. CDR3 amino acids: CASSPQGFNQPQHF. The CDR3 nucleotides read TGTGCCAGCAGCCCACAGGGTTTTAATCAGCCCCAGCATTTT.

This clone was recorded a few times. V and J are TRBV2 and TRBJ1-5, with 9 bases aligning to TRBD1. The CDR3 consists of 13 residues. In germline, CDR1 is SNHLY, CDR2 FYNNEI. V lost 7 bases to trimming and J lost 7 bases; unmatched junction nucleotides: 5. CDR3 amino acids: CASTGTGRQPQHF. The CDR3, as DNA: TGTGCCAGCACCGGGACAGGGAGGCAGCCCCAGCATTTT.

The chain couples TRBV11-1 to TRBJ2-5; no clear D gene. V was pared by 4 bases and J by 3 bases, with 3 bases between. Germline V lookup: CDR1 SGHAT, CDR2 FQDESV (reference sequence). CDR3 length equals 11 residues. The CDR3 spells CASSYEETQYF. DNA for the CDR3: TGTGCCAGCAGCTACGAAGAGACCCAGTACTTC.

This sequence joins TRBV6-1 and TRBJ2-3, with D perhaps matching TRBD2 (5 bases). The V gene's germline CDR1 is MNHNS and CDR2 SASEGT. The CDR3 is 14 residues long. V shed 1 base and J shed 4 bases, with 9 bases lying between them. DNA of the CDR3: TGTGCCAGCAGTGAAGGAGGGTCCGCAGATACGCAGTATTTT. Translating it yields CASSEGGSADTQYF.

The genes are TRBV10-1 and TRBJ1-1; 7 bases map to TRBD1. V lost 0 bases, J lost 3 bases, and 19 bases stayed unmatched. The CDR3 is made up of 20 amino acids. Germline V gene sequence: CDR1 WNHNN, CDR2 SYGVQD (reference sequence). CDR3 in DNA: TGCGCCAGCAGTGAGTCGGTAGGGCAGGGGGGAATGATTGGGGACACTGAAGCTTTCTTT. This gives the protein CASSESVGQGGMIGDTEAFF.

This chain uses TRBV6-1 with TRBJ1-2; D may be TRBD1 (5 bases). Trimming pared 3 bases from V and 8 bases from J, leaving 22 bases between. The CDR3 runs to 16 residues. Germline CDR1 MNHNS, CDR2 SASEGT. The DNA for the CDR3 is TGTGCCAGCAGTGACAAGATCTCCGGGGCCTCAGGCGGCTACACCTTC. It codes for CASSDKISGASGGYTF.

The J gene is TRBJ1-1, the V gene TRBV28; D gene unclear. Per germline, CDR1 MDHEN and CDR2 SYDVKM. Trimming cost V 2 bases and J 0 bases, with 1 base left between them. This CDR3 has 12 amino acids. The CDR3 sequence: CASSLMNTEAFF. CDR3 coding DNA: TGTGCCAGCAGTTTAATGAACACTGAAGCTTTCTTT.

The chain is built from TRBV7-2 and TRBJ2-7, with D unclear. The CDR3 length is 14 residues. The germline V gene has CDR1 SGHTA and CDR2 FQGNSA. Trimming took off 3 bases at V and 5 bases at J, with 14 bases between the two ends. CDR3 residues: CASSLTGPWDEQYV. The CDR3 DNA reads TGTGCCAGCAGCTTGACCGGGCCGTGGGACGAGCAGTACGTC.

The chain is built from TRBV5-1 and TRBJ2-1; D is possibly TRBD1 (7 bases). This CDR3 is 14 amino acids long. CDR1 and CDR2 from the germline V gene are SGHRS and YFSETQ. Trimming left V 1 base short and J 7 bases short, with 12 bases between. Here the CDR3 reads CASSLSAGGNEQFF. The DNA of the CDR3 is TGCGCCAGCAGCTTGTCGGCAGGGGGGAATGAGCAGTTCTTC.